This paragraph covers one T cell receptor beta chain sequence. As handled by the study authors: Amplified reference gene primers provided the basis for estimating nucleated cell counts. Measured with immunoSEQ multiplex PCR; TCRdb has only the in-frame clones, and not every one. V and J calls and clone size come straight from that table; D and trimming were deduced from the DNA. The profile shows roughly 180,000 clones, about four fifths of them singletons. The data were obtained in a study of blood T cell repertoires in COVID-19. For the study at large: Donors in the United States, Italy and Spain gave samples during acute or convalescent COVID-19. Nucleic acid was either cDNA or gDNA, and it came from T cells, B-cell-depleted T cells, or PBMCs.

CDR3 length: 16 residues. Per germline, CDR1 LNHDA and CDR2 SQIVND (reference sequence). Trimming removed 1 base from V and 0 bases from J; junction bases left unmatched: 5. The J gene is TRBJ1-2, the V gene TRBV19; 7 bases agree with TRBD1. The source is a human donor in a cohort sampled during active COVID-19. Sequenced input: peripheral blood. The CDR3 DNA follows: TGTGCCAGTAGTATAGTCCGGGACAGAGCTAACTATGGCTACACCTTC. Translated, it gives CASSIVRDRANYGYTF.